The next 7 T cell receptor beta chains were all read from a single sample in a study of T cell clonality in common variable immunodeficiency. Repertoires were generated with immunoSEQ multiplex PCR, while TCRdb's copy carries only in-frame clones and drops some. The table lists about 28,000 clones, with no singletons. The sequenced sample consisted of peripheral blood mononuclear cells. The source of these receptors is a person between 18 and 70 years old in good health.

This clone was observed a few times. The read is 3 residues too short to cover the CDR3 end, so that end is filled in from the germline J gene. The chain links TRBV7-3 to TRBJ2-3; possibly TRBD1 for D (5 bases). Germline V gene data show CDR1 as SGHTA and CDR2 as FQGTGA. The CDR3 has 13 amino acids. CDR3 DNA (partial): TGTGCCAGCAGTCCTGGACACCAAGAGACG. Encoded protein: CASSPGHQET. In full, the CDR3 is CASSPGHQETQYF.

This clone was seen repeatedly, ten times or more. The missing CDR3 end, 3 residues past where the read stops, is filled in from the germline J gene. The chain has TRBV7-6 and TRBJ2-1; 8 bases agree with TRBD2. The J segment lost 0 bases and the V segment lost 2 bases, leaving 3 bases of the junction unmatched. The CDR3 runs 16 residues. Germline CDR1 and CDR2: SGHVS and FNYEAQ. The CDR3: CASSLIGGGSYNEQFF. CDR3 DNA, as far as it was read: TGTGCCAGCAGCTTAATCGGGGGGGGCTCCTACAATGAG.

This clone was seen many times. The sequence runs out 3 residues before the end of the CDR3; the remainder is reconstructed from the germline J gene. This chain links TRBV6-1 with TRBJ1-2; 7 bases align to TRBD1. This CDR3 has 14 residues. V shed 4 bases, J shed 7 bases, and the junction held 9 bases outside the gene matches. Germline V CDR1 and CDR2: MNHNS, SASEGT. The CDR3 DNA, read in part, is TGTGCCAGCAGTGGCCCTACAGGGGTCGGTGGC. This codes for CASSGPTGVGG. The entire CDR3 protein reads CASSGPTGVGGYTF.

This clone was seen ten or more times. The DNA ends 3 residues before the CDR3 does, and the rest of the CDR3 is filled in from the germline J gene. The chain employs TRBV6-2 or TRBV6-3 and TRBJ1-2, with TRBD1 as a possible D gene (5 bases). Germline V lookup: CDR1 MNHEY, CDR2 SVGEGT. The V end lost 9 bases, the J end lost 3 bases, and 11 bases lay between the germline ends. This CDR3 is built from 12 residues. This CDR3 is CASSREDYGYTF. The CDR3 bases that were read are TGTGCCAGTAGCAGGGAGGACTATGGC.

This clone was seen repeatedly, ten times or more. The CDR3 extends 3 residues past the end of the read, so its final part is completed from the germline J gene. V and J are TRBV7-7 and TRBJ1-4; 7 bases fit TRBD1. CDR1 is SSHAT, CDR2 FNYEAQ, per germline (reference sequence). The CDR3 covers 13 residues. CDR3: CASSLLQGEELFF. CDR3 DNA, as far as it was read: TGTGCCAGCAGCTTGTTGCAGGGGGAGGAA.

There are many counts of this clone. The CDR3 end is not reached by the read, which stops 3 residues before it; the germline J gene fills it in. V and J are TRBV18 and TRBJ2-1; no clear D gene. The germline V gene has CDR1 KGHSH and CDR2 LQKENI. This CDR3 is 14 amino acids long. Between the trimmed V and J ends, which lost 2 bases and 5 bases, there was a span of 10 bases. Here the CDR3 reads CASSPAGSNNEQFF. The sequenced part of the CDR3 DNA is TGTGCCAGCTCACCAGCAGGATCGAACAATGAG.

This clone was observed at least ten times. The sequence runs out 3 residues before the end of the CDR3; the remainder is reconstructed from the germline J gene. The chain has TRBV19 and TRBJ2-1; TRBD1 is a possible D gene (5 bases). V lost 5 bases to trimming and J lost 7 bases, with 15 bases between them. Germline loops: CDR1 LNHDA, CDR2 SQIVND (reference sequence). This CDR3 region has 14 residues. CDR3 sequence reads: CASSRQLSSNEQFF. The CDR3 bases that were read are TGTGCCAGTAGTCGACAGCTGAGTAGTAATGAG.